Sequencing of this T cell receptor beta chain was carried out in a study of control samples from healthy donors and cancer patients. Clones were sequenced by immunoSEQ multiplex PCR, and TCRdb holds only the in-frame ones, with some missing. The table shows 100,000 to 150,000 clones, with about 90% occurring only once. The length of the CDR3 is 15 residues. Between the trimmed V and J ends, which lost 1 base and 1 base, there was a span of 11 bases. Looked up from germline, CDR1 is SGHRS and CDR2 is YFSETQ. J is TRBJ1-1 and V is TRBV5-1, with a weak D call TRBD1 (5 bases). The source material was blood. The origin of this receptor is a man between 18 and 35 years old in good health. The chain's CDR3 is CASSLNSGRNTEAFF. CDR3 in DNA: TGCGCCAGCAGCTTGAACTCGGGACGGAACACTGAAGCTTTCTTT.